A selection of T cell receptor beta chains follows, all from one sample in a study of cytomegalovirus exposure and HLA in healthy donors. The repertoire was sequenced with immunoSEQ multiplex PCR; TCRdb's copy has only in-frame clones and lacks some. The listing contains roughly 80,000 clones. The sequencing sample was made of PBMCs. Receptor source: a young woman in good health and CMV-seronegative. Both conserved end residues are part of each CDR3. D genes are given only for firm matches.

v_gene	j_gene	d_gene	CDR3nt	CDR3aa
TRBV18	TRBJ2-5	NA	TGTGCCAGCTCACCAAGACTAGAAGAGACCCAGTACTTC	CASSPRLEETQYF
TRBV2	TRBJ1-1	NA	TGTGCCAGCAGTGAGGACAGTGAAGCTTTCTTT	CASSEDSEAFF
TRBV5-1	TRBJ2-2	TRBD2	TGCGCCAGCAGCTTGGATCAGAGCGGGGTAACCGGGGAGCTGTTTTTT	CASSLDQSGVTGELFF
TRBV7-9	TRBJ2-7	NA	TGTGCCAGCAGCTCCCAGGGCCCCTACGAGCAGTACTTC	CASSSQGPYEQYF
TRBV5-6	TRBJ2-7	NA	TGTGCCAGCAGCTCGAACCGTAGGAGCGAGCAGTACTTC	CASSSNRRSEQYF
TRBV18	TRBJ1-1	NA	TGTGCCAGCTCACCACGGTTGGGGGAGGCTGAAGATTTCTTT	CASSPRLGEAEDFF
TRBV6-5	TRBJ1-3	NA	TGTGCCAGCAGTTACGAGGGTAGGCACTCTGGAAACACCATATATTTT	CASSYEGRHSGNTIYF
TRBV4-2	TRBJ2-2	TRBD2	TGTGCCAGCACCAGCTGGATAGCGGGGGGGCAGACCGGGGAGCTGTTTTTT	CASTSWIAGGQTGELFF
TRBV4-1	TRBJ2-7	NA	TGCGCCAGCAGCCAAGAGGAGGGGGCAGTCTACGAGCAGTACTTC	CASSQEEGAVYEQYF
TRBV4-1	TRBJ1-2	TRBD1	TGCGCCAGCAGCCTTCGACAGGGGGACGGCTACACCTTC	CASSLRQGDGYTF
TRBV30	TRBJ2-2	NA	TGTGCCTGGAGTGTAAGGGAGGACGGGGAGCTGTTTTTT	CAWSVREDGELFF
TRBV5-4	TRBJ1-2	NA	TGTGCCAGCAGCTTTAGGGGATTGCCAAACTATGGCTACACCTTC	CASSFRGLPNYGYTF
TRBV19	TRBJ1-1	NA	TGTGCCAGCCGGGGAAGAGGGAACACTGAAGCTTTCTTT	CASRGRGNTEAFF
TRBV30	TRBJ1-3	TRBD1	TGTGCCTGGAGTCGCCGACGACTGACAGGGCGGTCATCTGGAAACACCATATATTTT	CAWSRRRLTGRSSGNTIYF
TRBV14	TRBJ2-5	TRBD2	TGTGCCAGCAGCCAAGATTGGGCTAGCGGGGAAGAGACCCAGTACTTC	CASSQDWASGEETQYF
TRBV30	TRBJ2-7	TRBD1	TGTGCCTGCAACAGGGGCCTCAGCGCCTACGAGCAGTACTTC	CACNRGLSAYEQYF
TRBV7-9	TRBJ2-3	NA	TGTGCCAGCAGCATACTAGACTACACAGATACGCAGTATTTT	CASSILDYTDTQYF
TRBV5-1	TRBJ2-1	TRBD2	TGCGCCAGCAGCTCTAGCGGGACGAACTACAATGAGCAGTTCTTC	CASSSSGTNYNEQFF
TRBV5-1	TRBJ2-1	NA	TGCGCCAGCAGCTTGGGACTTTCGAGAAGCTCCTACAATGAGCAGTTCTTC	CASSLGLSRSSYNEQFF
TRBV29-1	TRBJ2-1	NA	TGCAGCGGGTTCGCGGATGAGCAGTTCTTC	CSGFADEQFF
TRBV6-1	TRBJ1-1	TRBD1	TGTGCCAGCAGTGAAGGCAGACAGGGGCTAGGCTGGGCTTTCTTT	CASSEGRQGLGWAFF
TRBV5-1	TRBJ2-3	TRBD2	TGCGCCAGCAGCGAGACTAGCGTGGCAGATACGCAGTATTTT	CASSETSVADTQYF
TRBV4-1	TRBJ2-7	TRBD2	TGCGCCAGCAGCCAAGAGATGGGACTAGCGGGCTCCTACGAGCAGTACTTC	CASSQEMGLAGSYEQYF
TRBV7-2	TRBJ1-1	NA	TGTGCCAGCAGCTCAGGATGGGGGGATTGGGACACTGAAGCTTTCTTT	CASSSGWGDWDTEAFF
TRBV29-1	TRBJ1-1	NA	TGCAGCGCGACAGAGAACACTGAAGCTTTCTTT	CSATENTEAFF
TRBV16	TRBJ1-1	NA	TGTGCCAGCAGCCAATACGGGAGCTTGAACACTGAAGCTTTCTTT	CASSQYGSLNTEAFF
TRBV14	TRBJ2-2	TRBD1	TGTGCCAGCAGCCGGACAGGGTTCGACGGGGAGCTGTTTTTT	CASSRTGFDGELFF
TRBV7-9	TRBJ1-1	TRBD1	TGTGCCAGCAGCCCCCACAGGGGGCTGAACACTGAAGCTTTCTTT	CASSPHRGLNTEAFF
TRBV21-1	TRBJ2-7	NA	TGTGCCAGCAGACCTAACGGGACAGAAGCCTACGAGCAGTACTTC	CASRPNGTEAYEQYF
TRBV30	TRBJ2-7	NA	TGTGCCTGGAGTGGGGGCCTTACCAACGAGCAGTACTTC	CAWSGGLTNEQYF
TRBV29-1	TRBJ1-1	NA	TGCAGCGTTGAAGATGAGGGAGACACTGAAGCTTTCTTT	CSVEDEGDTEAFF
TRBV5-1	TRBJ2-7	TRBD2	TGCGCCAGCAGCTTGGTAGAGGGGACTAGCGAGCAGTACTTC	CASSLVEGTSEQYF
TRBV30	TRBJ1-4	NA	TGCGCCTGGAGTAGTGTCGCAGGTGAAAAACTGTTTTTT	CAWSSVAGEKLFF
TRBV5-1	TRBJ2-2	TRBD2	TGCGCCAGCAGCTCCGGGGGGAATAGCGGGAGCCACGGAGGAGAGCTGTTTTTT	CASSSGGNSGSHGGELFF
TRBV7-9	TRBJ1-2	TRBD1	TGTGCCAGCCGTGGGGCGGGACAGGGGGCAAATGGCTACACCTTC	CASRGAGQGANGYTF
TRBV2	TRBJ2-3	NA	TGTGCCAGCTGCGTCATAGCCACAGATACGCAGTATTTT	CASCVIATDTQYF
TRBV27	TRBJ2-2	TRBD2	TGTGCCAGCAGTTTAACTAGCGGGAGTGCCGGGGAGCTGTTTTTT	CASSLTSGSAGELFF